This T cell receptor beta chain is drawn from a study of identical twins. The germline CDR1 and CDR2 sequences are MDHEN and SYDVKM. The CDR3 loop spans 16 amino acids. V lost 4 bases to trimming and J lost 5 bases, with 18 bases between them. Via MiXCR, TCRdb re-called the 5' RACE reads, giving one row per CDR3 protein. This sample yields 250,000 or so distinct CDR3 sequences, of which approximately 7% are seen a single time; 3.5% to 4% belongs to the top ten. Separately, the same data were catalogued under a study of yellow fever vaccine responses in identical twins.

This sequence originates from a woman younger than 30 in good health. The sample taken for sequencing was memory (CD45RO+) T cells sorted from blood. The V and J genes are TRBV28 and TRBJ1-5, with D tentatively TRBD1 (5 bases). The CDR3 is CASSSVRGGGDQPQHF. Written as DNA, the CDR3 is TGTGCCAGCAGTTCCGTGAGGGGAGGAGGGGATCAGCCCCAGCATTTT.